The rows below give T cell receptor beta chains drawn from one sample of a study of T cells after yellow fever vaccination. TCRdb re-analysed the 5' RACE reads in MiXCR, keeping a single row per CDR3 protein. The sample yields over 150,000 distinct CDR3 sequences, roughly 6.2% seen once. The specimen comprised CD4+ T cells sorted from PBMCs, sampled on the day of the first yellow fever vaccination. The source is a young man who received the YFV17D yellow fever vaccine. The CDR3 runs from the conserved cysteine through the conserved F or W. The order of the fields is CDR3 protein, CDR3 DNA, D gene, clone size, J gene, V gene. The D gene is left open where the match is weak. Rows give clone size only sometimes, using once, few, many, or a class for an expanded clone.

CDR3: CAISPTEAGGPNTQYF
DNA: TGTGCCATCAGCCCGACTGAAGCGGGGGGGCCGAATACGCAGTATTTT
D: TRBD2
size: .
J: TRBJ2-3
V: TRBV10-3

CDR3: CASSLVPRVGDTQYF
DNA: TGTGCCAGCAGCTTGGTCCCGAGGGTGGGAGATACGCAGTATTTT
D: .
size: many
J: TRBJ2-3
V: TRBV5-6

CDR3: CASSLGTGGNIQYF
DNA: TGCGCCAGCAGCTTGGGAACAGGAGGAAACATTCAGTACTTC
D: .
size: many
J: TRBJ2-4
V: TRBV5-1

CDR3: CASSLQGAKGGETQYF
DNA: TGTGCCAGCAGTCTACAGGGGGCCAAAGGAGGAGAGACCCAGTACTTC
D: TRBD1
size: few
J: TRBJ2-5
V: TRBV6-5

CDR3: CSVSFTAERDQPQHF
DNA: TGCAGCGTTTCGTTCACAGCTGAGAGAGATCAGCCCCAGCATTTT
D: .
size: many
J: TRBJ1-5
V: TRBV29-1

CDR3: CASSFRRSGGYEKLFF
DNA: TGTGCCAGCAGTTTCCGACGCTCGGGGGGATATGAAAAACTGTTTTTT
D: .
size: few
J: TRBJ1-4
V: TRBV11-2

CDR3: CASSQDVVGGREYTEAFF
DNA: TGCGCCAGCAGCCAAGATGTGGTGGGGGGCAGGGAGTACACTGAAGCTTTCTTT
D: .
size: .
J: TRBJ1-1
V: TRBV4-3

CDR3: CASSSSGPAYEQYF
DNA: TGTGCCAGCAGTTCGTCCGGGCCAGCCTACGAGCAGTACTTC
D: .
size: .
J: TRBJ2-7
V: TRBV6-5

CDR3: CASSSSGLTEAFF
DNA: TGTGCCAGCAGCAGCAGCGGTCTCACTGAAGCTTTCTTT
D: .
size: many
J: TRBJ1-1
V: TRBV7-2

CDR3: CASSQEGQPNTGELFF
DNA: TGTGCCAGCAGCCAAGAAGGACAGCCGAACACCGGGGAGCTGTTTTTT
D: .
size: many
J: TRBJ2-2
V: TRBV4-2

CDR3: CASSLGGSGGTDTQYF
DNA: TGTGCCAGCAGCTTAGGGGGTAGCGGGGGCACAGATACGCAGTATTTT
D: TRBD2
size: .
J: TRBJ2-3
V: TRBV7-9

CDR3: CASSSGTSNTGELFF
DNA: TGTGCCAGCAGCTCCGGGACTTCGAACACCGGGGAGCTGTTTTTT
D: .
size: many
J: TRBJ2-2
V: TRBV5-6

CDR3: CASSPGTGTDEQFF
DNA: TGCGCCAGCAGCCCCGGGACAGGGACGGATGAGCAGTTCTTC
D: TRBD1
size: many
J: TRBJ2-1
V: TRBV5-1

CDR3: CASSLGARGRVEF
DNA: TGTGCCAGCAGCCTTGGGGCCAGGGGAAGAGTGGAGTTC
D: .
size: many
J: TRBJ2-5
V: TRBV3-1

CDR3: CASSLASGGAQETQYF
DNA: TGTGCCAGCAGCTTAGCTAGCGGGGGGGCCCAAGAGACCCAGTACTTC
D: TRBD2
size: many
J: TRBJ2-5
V: TRBV7-2

CDR3: CASQPQGADTQYF
DNA: TGTGCCTCCCAGCCTCAGGGGGCAGATACGCAGTATTTT
D: TRBD1
size: many
J: TRBJ2-3
V: TRBV10-3

CDR3: CSAGLPRIAADTQYF
DNA: TGCAGCGCTGGACTACCCCGTATCGCCGCAGATACGCAGTATTTT
D: .
size: .
J: TRBJ2-3
V: TRBV29-1

CDR3: CASSLVPGLSYEQYF
DNA: TGTGCCAGCAGCTTAGTCCCGGGCTTATCCTACGAGCAGTACTTC
D: .
size: many
J: TRBJ2-7
V: TRBV7-2

CDR3: CASSPGGVGNQPQHF
DNA: TGTGCCAGCTCACCAGGGGGAGTGGGCAATCAGCCCCAGCATTTT
D: .
size: .
J: TRBJ1-5
V: TRBV18

CDR3: CASSLTIGQVARQPQHF
DNA: TGTGCCAGCAGCCTAACGATTGGACAGGTAGCACGCCAGCCCCAGCATTTT
D: TRBD1
size: few
J: TRBJ1-5
V: TRBV5-6

CDR3: CASSVEDSQETQYF
DNA: TGTGCCAGCAGCGTAGAGGACAGCCAAGAGACCCAGTACTTC
D: .
size: few
J: TRBJ2-5
V: TRBV9

CDR3: CASSPQGRGQPQHF
DNA: TGTGCCAGCAGTCCGCAGGGAAGAGGGCAGCCCCAGCATTTT
D: .
size: .
J: TRBJ1-5
V: TRBV6-1

CDR3: CAISWSVGNTGELFF
DNA: TGTGCCATCAGCTGGTCGGTGGGGAACACCGGGGAGCTGTTTTTT
D: .
size: many
J: TRBJ2-2
V: TRBV10-3

CDR3: CASSARDRGNIQYF
DNA: TGTGCCAGCAGCGCCCGGGACAGGGGAAACATTCAGTACTTC
D: TRBD1
size: .
J: TRBJ2-4
V: TRBV2

CDR3: CASSFRADQPQHF
DNA: TGTGCCAGCAGTTTCCGGGCGGATCAGCCCCAGCATTTT
D: .
size: .
J: TRBJ1-5
V: TRBV6-5

CDR3: CASSPHDRAYTGELFF
DNA: TGTGCCAGCAGCCCCCACGACAGGGCATACACCGGGGAGCTGTTTTTT
D: TRBD1
size: few
J: TRBJ2-2
V: TRBV5-5

CDR3: CASSLDGDLTQPQHF
DNA: TGCGCCAGCAGCTTGGATGGAGACTTAACTCAGCCCCAGCATTTT
D: .
size: .
J: TRBJ1-5
V: TRBV5-1

CDR3: CAISSSLAGGGGEQFF
DNA: TGTGCCATCAGCTCTTCACTAGCGGGGGGCGGAGGTGAGCAGTTCTTC
D: TRBD2
size: many
J: TRBJ2-1
V: TRBV10-3

CDR3: CASSIAVSDFYEQYF
DNA: TGTGCCAGTAGTATAGCAGTTAGTGATTTCTACGAGCAGTACTTC
D: .
size: few
J: TRBJ2-7
V: TRBV19

CDR3: CASSPGLARYEQYF
DNA: TGTGCCAGCTCACCGGGACTAGCGCGGTACGAGCAGTACTTC
D: TRBD2
size: few
J: TRBJ2-7
V: TRBV18

CDR3: CASSLALGSTDTQYF
DNA: TGCGCCAGCAGCTTGGCCCTTGGTAGCACAGATACGCAGTATTTT
D: .
size: many
J: TRBJ2-3
V: TRBV5-1

CDR3: CASSYAGQIYTF
DNA: TGTGCCAGCAGTTACGCAGGACAAATCTACACCTTC
D: .
size: few
J: TRBJ1-2
V: TRBV6-6

CDR3: CASSPGQPGSYSPLHF
DNA: TGCGCCAGCAGCCCTGGACAGCCAGGCTCTTATTCACCCCTCCACTTT
D: .
size: .
J: TRBJ1-6
V: TRBV5-1

CDR3: CASSARRGTRGGVGYNEQFF
DNA: TGTGCCAGCAGCGCCCGAAGGGGCACGAGGGGCGGGGTTGGCTACAATGAGCAGTTCTTC
D: .
size: .
J: TRBJ2-1
V: TRBV9

CDR3: CASTTGTALSQYF
DNA: TGTGCCAGCACTACAGGGACCGCTTTATCCCAGTACTTC
D: .
size: .
J: TRBJ2-5
V: TRBV28

CDR3: CASSRDARSYNEQFF
DNA: TGTGCCAGCAGTAGGGACGCACGCTCCTACAATGAGCAGTTCTTC
D: .
size: many
J: TRBJ2-1
V: TRBV6-1

CDR3: CASTQEVEISSSYEQYF
DNA: TGTGCCAGCACCCAGGAGGTGGAGATTTCGAGCTCCTACGAGCAGTACTTC
D: .
size: many
J: TRBJ2-7
V: TRBV7-3

CDR3: CSARRGDGFNQPQHF
DNA: TGCAGTGCTAGGAGGGGGGATGGTTTTAATCAGCCCCAGCATTTT
D: .
size: few
J: TRBJ1-5
V: TRBV20-1

CDR3: CASSQIIGLGRDGYTF
DNA: TGCGCCAGCAGCCAAATAATTGGACTGGGGCGGGATGGCTACACCTTC
D: .
size: many
J: TRBJ1-2
V: TRBV4-1

CDR3: CASRPLAGTRTDTQYF
DNA: TGTGCCAGCAGACCGCTAGCGGGGACTCGCACAGATACGCAGTATTTT
D: TRBD2
size: many
J: TRBJ2-3
V: TRBV6-2/TRBV6-3

CDR3: CASSLGISGDYEQYF
DNA: TGTGCCAGCAGTTTAGGCATTAGCGGGGATTACGAGCAGTACTTC
D: TRBD2
size: many
J: TRBJ2-7
V: TRBV12-3/TRBV12-4

CDR3: CASSSGRGQGVTQYF
DNA: TGTGCCAGCAGCTCTGGGCGCGGACAGGGAGTGACCCAGTACTTC
D: TRBD1
size: many
J: TRBJ2-5
V: TRBV7-2

CDR3: CASSYRGEGYEQYF
DNA: TGCGCCAGCAGCTACAGGGGAGAAGGCTACGAGCAGTACTTC
D: TRBD1
size: .
J: TRBJ2-7
V: TRBV5-1

CDR3: CASSGGTGMETQYF
DNA: TGTGCCAGCAGTGGGGGCACAGGGATGGAGACCCAGTACTTC
D: .
size: many
J: TRBJ2-5
V: TRBV6-1

CDR3: CSGKSGQGDGYTF
DNA: TGCAGCGGAAAATCCGGACAGGGCGATGGCTACACCTTC
D: TRBD1
size: few
J: TRBJ1-2
V: TRBV29-1

CDR3: CASSQDDRVWQPQHF
DNA: TGTGCCAGCAGCCAAGACGACAGGGTTTGGCAGCCCCAGCATTTT
D: TRBD1
size: .
J: TRBJ1-5
V: TRBV4-2

CDR3: CASSPYWANAYNEQFF
DNA: TGTGCCAGCAGTCCGTACTGGGCCAACGCCTACAATGAGCAGTTCTTC
D: .
size: .
J: TRBJ2-1
V: TRBV12-3/TRBV12-4

CDR3: CASSLRLHEAFF
DNA: TGTGCCAGCAGCTTAAGGCTACACGAAGCTTTCTTT
D: .
size: many
J: TRBJ1-1
V: TRBV7-2

CDR3: CASSSGSRGGTRGETQYF
DNA: TGTGCCAGCAGTTCCGGTAGCCGGGGGGGAACACGAGGAGAGACCCAGTACTTC
D: TRBD2
size: few
J: TRBJ2-5
V: TRBV6-5

CDR3: CASSPQQGGFQYF
DNA: TGCGCCAGCAGCCCTCAACAGGGTGGCTTTCAGTACTTC
D: .
size: many
J: TRBJ2-4
V: TRBV5-1

CDR3: CAISERGGNQETQYF
DNA: TGTGCCATCAGTGAGCGCGGGGGTAACCAAGAGACCCAGTACTTC
D: TRBD2
size: many
J: TRBJ2-5
V: TRBV10-3

CDR3: CSARETGESYYGYTF
DNA: TGCAGTGCTAGGGAGACAGGGGAATCCTACTATGGCTACACCTTC
D: TRBD1
size: many
J: TRBJ1-2
V: TRBV20-1

CDR3: CASSPTLSGGGTDTQYF
DNA: TGTGCCAGCAGCCCCACCCTTAGCGGGGGAGGCACAGATACGCAGTATTTT
D: TRBD2
size: few
J: TRBJ2-3
V: TRBV11-2

CDR3: CASRHRRQGQETQYF
DNA: TGTGCCAGCAGACACCGACGACAGGGACAAGAGACCCAGTACTTC
D: TRBD1
size: many
J: TRBJ2-5
V: TRBV6-1